The 13 T cell receptor beta chains below all came from one sample that was sequenced in a study of T cells in Graves' hyperthyroidism and ophthalmopathy. The source material, RNA transcripts, was used to amplify TCR beta CDR3 regions. HTBI primers were employed in a first-round RT-PCR of the TCR CDR3. TCRdb independently ran MiXCR on the multiplex PCR reads; one entry per CDR3 protein. The sample has about 610,000 distinct CDR3 sequences; roughly 14% are singletons. The sample comprised blood. The source of these receptors is a woman aged 40 to 50 with Graves' ophthalmopathy.

At least ten counts were recorded for this clonotype. The V gene is TRBV28, the J gene TRBJ2-7; D gene unclear. The ends were cut back, 7 bases at V and 2 bases at J, with 15 bases in the middle. Germline V gene lookup returns CDR1 MDHEN and CDR2 SYDVKM. The CDR3 is made up of 14 amino acids. For the CDR3, the DNA is TGTGCCAGCATCGTTAGCAGAGGTACCTACGAGCAGTACTTC. Translating gives CASIVSRGTYEQYF.

This clonotype appeared once. The CDR3 is CAQKGNQPQHF. CDR3 nucleotide sequence: TGTGCCCAGAAAGGGAATCAGCCCCAGCATTTT. The rearrangement uses TRBV6-1 and TRBJ1-5, with D hard to call. V lost 11 bases, J lost 4 bases, and 9 bases lay in between. The CDR3 has 11 amino acids. Germline V gene sequence: CDR1 MNHNS, CDR2 SASEGT.

This clonotype was seen many times. The rearrangement joins TRBV28 to TRBJ1-2; tentative D call: TRBD1 (6 bases). The germline gives CDR1 MDHEN, CDR2 SYDVKM. Trimming shortened V by 4 bases and J by 4 bases, and 13 bases separated the two germline ends. The CDR3 sequence is 14 residues long. CDR3 sequence (DNA): TGTGCCAGCAGTTCATTCAGGGGTTCCTATGGCTACACCTTC. This codes for CASSSFRGSYGYTF.

This clonotype was counted a few times. The chain uses TRBV28 and TRBJ2-2, with 13 nucleotides matching TRBD2. Germline loops: CDR1 MDHEN, CDR2 SYDVKM. The CDR3 is 19 residues long. V trimming: 4 bases; J trimming: 4 bases; junction bases outside the gene matches: 12. The CDR3 here is CASSSGLAGPYGTTGELFF. CDR3 in DNA: TGTGCCAGCAGTTCGGGACTAGCGGGACCATACGGAACCACCGGGGAGCTGTTTTTT.

This clonotype showed up just a few times. The V gene is TRBV19, the J gene TRBJ1-2; D unclear. Germline V CDR1 and CDR2: LNHDA, SQIVND (reference sequence). This CDR3 spans 15 amino acids. Trimming removed 3 bases at V and 4 bases at J, with 15 bases between. The CDR3 sequence is CASSMIQTSSYGYTF. CDR3 DNA sequence: TGTGCCAGTAGTATGATCCAGACCAGCAGCTATGGCTACACCTTC.

At least ten counts were recorded for this clonotype. V usage is TRBV2 and J usage is TRBJ2-2, with 9 bases aligning to TRBD2. This CDR3 is 15 amino acids long. The V gene end was trimmed by 9 bases and the J gene end by 6 bases; junction bases not matched to a gene: 11. Germline assignment: CDR1 SNHLY and CDR2 FYNNEI. CDR3 nucleotide sequence: TGTGCCAGACAGAGGACTAGCGTTGGGGCCGGGGAGCTGTTTTTT. Translating it yields CARQRTSVGAGELFF. The whole variable domain, remainder taken from reference TRBV2 and TRBJ2-2, is EPEVTQTPSHQVTQMGQEVILRCVPISNHLYFYWYRQILGQKVEFLVSFYNNEISEKSEIFDDQFSVERPDGSNFTLKIRSTKLEDSAMYFCARQRTSVGAGELFFGEGSRLTVL.

The rearrangement links TRBV5-1 to TRBJ1-2; TRBD1 aligns across 9 bases. The CDR3 covers 15 residues. Germline values: CDR1 SGHRS, CDR2 YFSETQ. V dropped 0 bases and J dropped 4; count of bases not matched to a gene: 4. CDR3 in DNA: TGCGCCAGCAGCTTGGGGACAGGGGTTAGCTATGGCTACACCTTC. This translates into CASSLGTGVSYGYTF.

The chain employs TRBV28 and TRBJ1-2; 10 bases fit TRBD1. In germline, CDR1 is MDHEN, CDR2 SYDVKM. This CDR3 region has 15 residues. V shed 6 bases and J 6 bases; nucleotides not matched to a gene: 10. The CDR3 DNA sequence: TGTGCCAGCAGCGCGAGGGTTGACAGGGGGCATGGCTACACCTTC. Amino acid sequence: CASSARVDRGHGYTF.

This clonotype was recorded many times. In DNA form, the CDR3 reads TGTGCCAGCAGTCTCACGAGTGAATTCCGGGACGCCGGTGGTGGCTACACCTTC. It translates to CASSLTSEFRDAGGGYTF. The chain uses TRBV28 and TRBJ1-2, with D maybe TRBD1 (5 bases). Trimming took 5 bases from V and 7 from J, leaving 29 bases between them. The CDR3 runs to 18 residues. CDR1 is MDHEN, CDR2 SYDVKM, per germline.

This clonotype occurred many times. This chain's CDR3 is CASSPGVQYGYTF. CDR3 bases: TGTGCCAGCAGCCCAGGGGTCCAGTATGGCTACACCTTC. The rearrangement uses TRBV11-3 and TRBJ1-2, with D possibly TRBD1 on 6 matching bases. The CDR3 contains 13 residues. V lost 5 bases and J lost 5, with 12 bases in between. Germline V gene sequence: CDR1 SGHNT, CDR2 YENEEA.

The chain carries TRBV12-3 or TRBV12-4 and TRBJ2-5; 8 bases agree with TRBD2. This CDR3 comprises 18 residues. V was pared by 6 bases and J by 4 bases, with 19 bases of the junction left unmatched. This CDR3 reads CASRGRSVAGFGGETQYF. CDR3 DNA sequence: TGTGCCAGCAGGGGCCGTTCGGTAGCGGGATTTGGGGGAGAGACCCAGTACTTC.

J is TRBJ1-1 and V is TRBV20-1, with a possible D match to TRBD1 (5 bases). Trimming took 5 bases from V and 3 from J, leaving 10 bases between them. The germline V gene encodes CDR1 DFQATT and CDR2 SNEGSKA (reference sequence). This CDR3 comprises 12 residues. In DNA form, the CDR3 reads TGCAGTGCTCATGGACACGACACTGAAGCTTTCTTT. Translating it yields CSAHGHDTEAFF.

This clonotype has just a few counts. The genes are TRBV6-1 and TRBJ2-5, with D maybe TRBD1 (6 bases). The germline V and J ends were trimmed by 6 bases and 4 bases, with 15 bases remaining between them. This CDR3 comprises 14 residues. Germline lookup yields CDR1 MNHNS and CDR2 SASEGT. The DNA for the CDR3 is TGTGCCAGCAGCGAGGGGGTGGAGAGAGAGACCCAGTACTTC. Its protein product is CASSEGVERETQYF.